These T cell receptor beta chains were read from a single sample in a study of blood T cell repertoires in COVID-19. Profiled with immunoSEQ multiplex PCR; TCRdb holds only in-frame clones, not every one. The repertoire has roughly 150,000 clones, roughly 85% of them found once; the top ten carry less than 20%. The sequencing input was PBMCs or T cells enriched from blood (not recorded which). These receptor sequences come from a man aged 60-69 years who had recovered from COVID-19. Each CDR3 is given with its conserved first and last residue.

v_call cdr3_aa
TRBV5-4 CASSLASGRPSETQYF
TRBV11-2 CASSSMGLQETQYF
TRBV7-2 CASSRLATGTGELFF
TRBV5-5 CASSSRDRTLNEQFF
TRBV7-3 CASSLTPAGAYEQYF
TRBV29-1 CSVSPVNYGYTF
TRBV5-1 CASNRGTGFTDTQYF
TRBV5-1 CASSLEGGNQPQHF
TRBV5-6 CASSLAGTGKRRAFF
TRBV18 CASSPTGSNEKLFF
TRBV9 CASSVGGTNSPLHF